These 24 T cell receptor beta chains were all obtained from the same sample, sequenced in a study of blood T cell repertoires in COVID-19. Produced via immunoSEQ multiplex PCR; TCRdb's table is partial and in-frame only. The table lists 200,000 to 250,000 clones, around 90% of them singletons. Source material: peripheral blood. The origin of the receptors is a young man with COVID-19, enrolled during active disease.

This sequence joins TRBV2 and TRBJ1-5; no reliable D call. The V gene lost 4 bases and the J gene lost 6 bases, with 13 bases spanning the gap. Germline CDR1 and CDR2: SNHLY and FYNNEI. The CDR3 length is 14 residues. CDR3: CASSVLTEGQPQHF. DNA for the CDR3: TGTGCCAGCAGTGTGCTTACAGAAGGTCAGCCCCAGCATTTT. Full variable domain (rest looked up from reference TRBV2 and TRBJ1-5): EPEVTQTPSHQVTQMGQEVILRCVPISNHLYFYWYRQILGQKVEFLVSFYNNEISEKSEIFDDQFSVERPDGSNFTLKIRSTKLEDSAMYFCASSVLTEGQPQHFGDGTRLSIL.

V usage is TRBV27 and J usage is TRBJ1-1; the D is unclear. The CDR3 has 11 residues. The V and J ends lost 5 bases and 6 bases respectively, with 7 bases between them. Germline V gene lookup returns CDR1 MNHEY and CDR2 SMNVEV (reference sequence). The CDR3 DNA reads TGTGCCAGCAGTCCCCGCGCTGAAGCTTTCTTT. Translated: CASSPRAEAFF.

The chain uses TRBV5-1 and TRBJ1-2, with a possible D match to TRBD1 (5 bases). The V gene lost 4 bases and the J gene lost 6 bases, with 16 bases spanning the gap. The CDR3 has 14 residues. Germline CDR1 and CDR2: SGHRS and YFSETQ. This CDR3 reads CASSPREGMNGYTF. The CDR3 DNA reads as TGCGCCAGCAGCCCCAGGGAGGGGATGAATGGCTACACCTTC.

The chain couples TRBV27 to TRBJ1-2, with D possibly TRBD1 on 5 matching bases. V was shortened by 3 bases and J by 6 bases, with 11 bases between the two germline ends. The CDR3 extends over 13 amino acids. The germline V gene has CDR1 MNHEY and CDR2 SMNVEV (reference sequence). The CDR3 reads CASSFRAGNGYTF. In DNA, the CDR3 is TGTGCCAGCAGTTTTAGGGCAGGGAATGGCTACACCTTC.

This clone was seen just once. J is TRBJ2-1 and V is TRBV2; 8 positions match TRBD2. The CDR3 extends over 12 amino acids. V was clipped by 8 bases and J by 6 bases; unmatched bases: 3. Per the germline V gene, CDR1 is SNHLY and CDR2 is FYNNEI. CDR3 protein: CASAGLGNEQFF. The CDR3, as DNA: TGTGCCAGCGCGGGACTAGGCAATGAGCAGTTCTTC.

The genes are TRBV3-1 (or the pseudogene TRBV3-2) and TRBJ1-2; a weak D match, TRBD1 (6 bases). CDR1 is LGHDT, CDR2 YNNKEL, per germline (reference sequence). V lost 2 bases, J lost 2 bases, and 12 bases lay in between. The CDR3 is 15 residues long. The CDR3 sequence: CASSQTFTGNYGYTF. The CDR3 region has the DNA TGTGCCAGCAGCCAAACTTTTACAGGGAACTATGGCTACACCTTC.

The chain recombines TRBV24-1 with TRBJ2-3; perhaps TRBD1 as D (6 bases). The V end lost 9 bases, the J end lost 1 base, and 19 bases lay between the germline ends. The germline V gene has CDR1 KGHDR and CDR2 SFDVKD. This CDR3 spans 16 amino acids. CDR3 nucleotide sequence: TGTGCCACCTCAGAGGGTGGGGGCTCGGGCACAGATACGCAGTATTTT. It encodes CATSEGGGSGTDTQYF.

The J gene is TRBJ2-3, the V gene TRBV28; 13 nucleotides align to TRBD2. This CDR3 has 16 amino acids. Germline values: CDR1 MDHEN, CDR2 SYDVKM. V trimming: 5 bases; J trimming: 5 bases; junction bases outside the gene matches: 7. The CDR3 sequence: CASSPRLAGGKDTQYF. CDR3 coding DNA: TGTGCCAGCAGTCCAAGACTAGCGGGGGGAAAAGATACGCAGTATTTT.

This clone has only one observation. The chain uses TRBV24-1 and TRBJ2-7, with 9 bases identical to TRBD1. The CDR3 length is 14 residues. After removal of 4 bases from V and 5 bases from J, the junction contained 5 bases not matched to a gene. In germline, CDR1 is KGHDR, CDR2 SFDVKD. This CDR3 reads CATSDPGQGHEQYF. The DNA for the CDR3 is TGTGCCACCAGTGACCCGGGACAGGGCCACGAGCAGTACTTC.

This chain links TRBV14 with TRBJ2-3; TRBD2 agrees at 9 bases. Germline V gene sequence: CDR1 SGHDN, CDR2 FVKESK. This CDR3 has 16 residues. Trimming took 4 bases from V and 2 from J; bases not matched to a gene: 7. CDR3 coding DNA: TGTGCCAGCAGCCCCCAGCTAGCGGGGACCACAGATACGCAGTATTTT. This codes for CASSPQLAGTTDTQYF.

The chain employs TRBV11-2 and TRBJ2-7; TRBD1 might be the D (5 bases). Germline CDR1 and CDR2: SGHAT and FQNNGV. Deletions cut 1 base from V and 2 bases from J, with 12 bases between. The CDR3 covers 15 residues. CDR3 nucleotides: TGTGCCAGCAGCTTAGTAAGGGGTTCGGCCTACGAGCAGTACTTC. Encoded protein: CASSLVRGSAYEQYF.

The chain joins TRBV5-4 to TRBJ1-6, with TRBD1 matching 8 bases. This CDR3 region has 13 residues. V was pared by 4 bases and J by 12 bases, with 6 bases of the junction left unmatched. Germline assignment: CDR1 SGHNT and CDR2 YYREEE (reference sequence). In DNA form, the CDR3 reads TGTGCCAGCAGCCCACTACAGGGGGGACCCCTCCACTTT. It encodes CASSPLQGGPLHF.

The chain carries TRBV7-9 and TRBJ2-7; 7 nucleotides agree with TRBD1. Per the germline V gene, CDR1 is SEHNR and CDR2 is FQNEAQ (reference sequence). The CDR3 consists of 15 residues. Unmatched junction bases numbered 11, after V lost 5 bases and J lost 4 bases. CDR3 coding DNA: TGTGCCAGCAGCAGCACTACAGGGGTAGGATACGAGCAGTACTTC. Translated, it gives CASSSTTGVGYEQYF.

This chain links TRBV14 with TRBJ1-6, with TRBD1 as a possible D gene (6 bases). V lost 5 bases, J lost 7 bases, and 18 bases lay in between. Looked up from germline, CDR1 is SGHDN and CDR2 is FVKESK. The CDR3 consists of 16 residues. CDR3 loop: CASSVRGGATNSPLHF. CDR3 in DNA: TGTGCCAGCAGCGTAAGGGGGGGGGCGACCAATTCACCCCTCCACTTT.

The J gene is TRBJ1-6, the V gene TRBV5-1; D may be TRBD1 (6 bases). This CDR3 spans 14 amino acids. The V end was cut by 3 bases, the J end by 9 bases, with 13 bases between. CDR1 SGHRS and CDR2 YFSETQ come from the germline V gene. The CDR3 spells CASSWADSRSPLHF. The CDR3 bases are TGCGCCAGCAGCTGGGCGGACAGTCGTTCACCCCTCCACTTT.

This rearrangement joins TRBV5-1 to TRBJ1-4; TRBD1 aligns across 9 bases. Per germline, CDR1 SGHRS and CDR2 YFSETQ. This CDR3 region has 15 residues. The V and J ends lost 3 bases and 5 bases, in that order; junction bases with no gene match: 5. The CDR3: CASSSTGGRNEKLFF. DNA for the CDR3: TGCGCCAGCAGCTCGACAGGGGGGAGAAATGAAAAACTGTTTTTT.

This chain's CDR3 is CASSSPQGQPLYEQYF. DNA for the CDR3: TGTGCCAGCAGTTCCCCCCAGGGGCAGCCTCTCTACGAGCAGTACTTC. The chain uses TRBV6-5 and TRBJ2-7; TRBD1 is a possible D gene (6 bases). The CDR3 totals 16 residues. Looked up from germline, CDR1 is MNHEY and CDR2 is SVGAGI. The germline V and J ends were trimmed by 4 bases and 3 bases, with 19 bases remaining between them.

A single count supports this clone. The chain employs TRBV3-1 (or the pseudogene TRBV3-2) and TRBJ1-5; maybe TRBD1 (6 bases). Germline V gene data show CDR1 as LGHDT and CDR2 as YNNKEL (reference sequence). The CDR3 is 15 residues long. V lost 0 bases and J lost 6, with 12 bases in between. CDR3 amino acids: CASSQDHRAGQPQHF. CDR3 nucleotides: TGTGCCAGCAGCCAAGACCACAGGGCCGGTCAGCCCCAGCATTTT.

This clone came up once. The chain couples TRBV7-6 to TRBJ2-3; D remains ambiguous. This CDR3 is built from 16 residues. Germline V gives CDR1 SGHVS, CDR2 FNYEAQ. V lost 0 bases and J 4 bases, leaving 14 bases between the germline ends. This chain's CDR3 is CASSLASSLVSDTQYF. In DNA, the CDR3 is TGTGCCAGCAGCTTAGCTTCCTCACTGGTGTCAGATACGCAGTATTTT.

The chain carries TRBV7-2 and TRBJ2-1; 9 nucleotides match TRBD2. Trimming cost V 5 bases and J 0 bases; bases outside gene matches: 2. CDR1 is SGHTA and CDR2 is FQGNSA in the germline V gene. The CDR3 totals 15 residues. The CDR3 bases are TGTGCCAGCAGCAATAGCGGGAGCTCCTACAATGAGCAGTTCTTC. This translates into CASSNSGSSYNEQFF.

This chain connects TRBV19 to TRBJ2-1; 11 nucleotides match TRBD2. The germline V gene has CDR1 LNHDA and CDR2 SQIVND (reference sequence). The CDR3 consists of 19 residues. V lost 4 bases to trimming and J lost 1 base; unmatched junction nucleotides: 12. The CDR3 region has the DNA TGTGCCAGTAGTAGGGCCTTAGCGGGGGGGCCTAATTCCTACAATGAGCAGTTCTTC. Translation gives CASSRALAGGPNSYNEQFF.

The CDR3 DNA reads as TGTGCCAGCAGCTCCGGGACAGGGAAATACGAGCAGTACTTC. Its translation: CASSSGTGKYEQYF. The J gene is TRBJ2-7, the V gene TRBV7-3; TRBD1 matches at 9 bases. Germline V gene data show CDR1 as SGHTA and CDR2 as FQGTGA. The trim removed 4 bases at V and 4 bases at J, leaving 5 bases unmatched. The CDR3 spans 14 residues. Filled out from reference TRBV7-3 and TRBJ2-7, the complete variable domain reads GAGVSQTPSNKVTEKGKYVELRCDPISGHTALYWYRQSLGQGPEFLIYFQGTGAADDSGLPNDRFFAVRPEGSVSTLKIQRTERGDSAVYLCASSSGTGKYEQYFGPGTRLTVT.

J is TRBJ1-1 and V is TRBV5-1; 7 nucleotides line up with TRBD1. The J segment lost 1 base and the V segment lost 4 bases, leaving 10 bases of the junction unmatched. CDR1 and CDR2 (germline): SGHRS, YFSETQ. This CDR3 is built from 16 residues. The CDR3 DNA reads as TGCGCCAGCAGCCCCCAGGGCGGGACAGCGAACACTGAAGCTTTCTTT. It codes for CASSPQGGTANTEAFF.

The chain uses TRBV15 and TRBJ2-1; tentative D call: TRBD2 (6 bases). Germline CDR1 is LNHNV and CDR2 is YYDKDF (reference sequence). There are 15 residues in the CDR3. The V end lost 0 bases, the J end lost 4 bases, and 10 bases lay between the germline ends. CDR3: CATSRDRLAYNEQFF. The CDR3 nucleotides read TGTGCCACCAGCAGAGATCGGCTAGCGTACAATGAGCAGTTCTTC.